The 11 T cell receptor beta chains below all came from one sample that was sequenced in a study of OX40 agonist ivuxolimab in advanced cancers. Library method: the immunoSEQ multiplex PCR assay. TCRdb limited this immuneACCESS table to in-frame rearrangements with V and J called. A share of clones is missing; checked studies link under half to unresolved V genes, and the rest is unexplained. This sample gives 60,000 to 85,000 clones in total; roughly 84% of them show up just once. The ten largest make up about 7.3% of the sample. This sample comprised CD4+ or CD8+ T cells sorted from blood, obtained in a trial of the OX40 agonist ivuxolimab. Every receptor here comes from an adult with an advanced solid tumor such as melanoma, head and neck, liver or kidney cancer.

The gene calls are TRBV29-1 and TRBJ2-5; a weak D match, TRBD2 (7 bases). The V gene lost 8 bases and the J gene lost 5 bases, with 18 bases spanning the gap. The CDR3 runs 13 residues. Germline V gene data show CDR1 as SQVTM and CDR2 as ANQGSEA. The CDR3 nucleotides read TGCAGCTCCCGAAAGGGGGGGAGCGAGACCCAGTACTTC. Its translation: CSSRKGGSETQYF.

Notes on this clone: Other nucleotide sequences from this sample produce the same CDR3. CDR3 in DNA: TGCGCCAGCAGCTCAACGGTCTCTGGGGCCAACGTCCTGACTTTC. Residues: CASSSTVSGANVLTF. The rearrangement links TRBV5-1 to TRBJ2-6; the D is unclear. The CDR3 contains 15 residues. CDR1 is SGHRS, CDR2 YFSETQ, per germline. The ends were cut back, 3 bases at V and 0 bases at J, with 7 bases in the middle.

The chain carries TRBV4-1 and TRBJ1-2; no clear D. The CDR3 totals 15 residues. Trimming pared 2 bases from V and 0 bases from J, leaving 10 bases between. Germline loops: CDR1 MGHRA, CDR2 YSYEKL. The CDR3 region is CASSQKGTPNYGYTF. DNA for the CDR3: TGCGCCAGCAGCCAAAAGGGTACGCCTAACTATGGCTACACCTTC.

This clone was recorded at least ten times. The chain is built from TRBV10-2 and TRBJ1-2; the D gene is possibly TRBD1 (5 bases). The germline CDR1 and CDR2 sequences are WSHSY and SAAADI. This CDR3 has 15 amino acids. V lost 4 bases and J lost 4, with 16 bases in between. The CDR3 bases are TGCGCCAGCAGTGGGGGAGGCTGGGGCTTCTATGGCTACACCTTC. This translates into CASSGGGWGFYGYTF.

V is TRBV5-1 and J is TRBJ2-5; D perhaps matches TRBD1 (5 bases). Germline CDR1 SGHRS, CDR2 YFSETQ. The CDR3 consists of 15 residues. V dropped 0 bases and J dropped 4 bases, with 13 bases sitting between them. CDR3 in amino acids: CASSLARTNGETQYF. In DNA, the CDR3 is TGCGCCAGCAGCTTGGCCAGGACAAATGGAGAGACCCAGTACTTC.

The chain carries TRBV15 and TRBJ2-2; no clear D gene. Germline CDR1 LNHNV, CDR2 YYDKDF (reference sequence). The CDR3 runs to 14 residues. The ends were cut back, 0 bases at V and 9 bases at J, with 11 bases in the middle. The CDR3 DNA reads as TGTGCCACCAGCAGAGATGTGAATGGCCGGGAGCTGTTTTTT. Protein sequence: CATSRDVNGRELFF.

This chain joins TRBV4-3 and TRBJ2-5; D is possibly TRBD2 (6 bases). V shed 0 bases and J shed 5 bases, with 13 bases lying between them. The germline gives CDR1 LGHNA, CDR2 YSLEER. This CDR3 is built from 15 residues. The CDR3 DNA is TGCGCCAGCAGCCAAGATCCGGGAGAGGGGGAGACCCAGTACTTC. The encoded protein is CASSQDPGEGETQYF.

This sequence joins TRBV2 and TRBJ2-3; 7 nucleotides line up with TRBD1. The CDR3 has 14 amino acids. Trimming removed 8 bases from V and 2 bases from J; junction bases left unmatched: 7. The V gene's germline CDR1 is SNHLY and CDR2 FYNNEI. CDR3 loop: CASGPQGTTDTQYF. DNA of the CDR3: TGTGCCAGCGGCCCACAGGGGACCACAGATACGCAGTATTTT.

The chain has TRBV4-3 and TRBJ1-5; D may be TRBD1 (5 bases). The CDR3 runs to 14 residues. CDR1 and CDR2 (germline): LGHNA, YSLEER. Trimming took 3 bases from V and 6 from J, leaving 12 bases between them. In DNA, the CDR3 is TGCGCCAGCAGCCAGGAGCAGGGTTTTCAGCCCCAGCATTTT. Protein product: CASSQEQGFQPQHF.

The chain carries TRBV7-9 and TRBJ2-2; D gene ambiguous. CDR3 length: 15 amino acids. Trimming stripped 7 bases from V and 2 bases from J, with 14 bases between. Germline lookup yields CDR1 SEHNR and CDR2 FQNEAQ (reference sequence). In nucleotides, the CDR3 is TGTGCCAGCACCCCTGGACGGCAAAACACCGGGGAGCTGTTTTTT. Translation gives CASTPGRQNTGELFF. Using reference TRBV7-9 and TRBJ2-2 for the parts outside the CDR3, the full variable domain is DTGVSQNPRHKITKRGQNVTFRCDPISEHNRLYWYRQTLGQGPEFLTYFQNEAQLEKSRLLSDRFSAERPKGSFSTLEIQRTEQGDSAMYLCASTPGRQNTGELFFGEGSRLTVL.

The rearrangement joins TRBV4-1 to TRBJ2-1, with 7 bases fitting TRBD2. The CDR3 consists of 18 residues. V shed 0 bases, J shed 8 bases, and the junction held 16 bases outside the gene matches. Per the germline V gene, CDR1 is MGHRA and CDR2 is YSYEKL. CDR3 nucleotides: TGCGCCAGCAGCCAAGAGGGTTCGGGGACTATAGTATGGTATGAGCAGTTCTTC. Protein: CASSQEGSGTIVWYEQFF.